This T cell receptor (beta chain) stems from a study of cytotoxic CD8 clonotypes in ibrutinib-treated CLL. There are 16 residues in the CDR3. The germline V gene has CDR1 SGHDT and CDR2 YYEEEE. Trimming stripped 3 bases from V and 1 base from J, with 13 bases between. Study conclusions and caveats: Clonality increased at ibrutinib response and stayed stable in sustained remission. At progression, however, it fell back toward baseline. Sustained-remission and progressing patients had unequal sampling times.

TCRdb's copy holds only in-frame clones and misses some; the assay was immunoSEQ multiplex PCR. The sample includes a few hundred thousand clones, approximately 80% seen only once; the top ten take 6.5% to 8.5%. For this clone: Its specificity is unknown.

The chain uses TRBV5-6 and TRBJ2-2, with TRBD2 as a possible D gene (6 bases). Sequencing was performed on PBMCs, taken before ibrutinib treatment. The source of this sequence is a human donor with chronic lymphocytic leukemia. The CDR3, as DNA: TGTGCCAGCAGCTGGGGGGTTAGCGGGAACACCGGGGAGCTGTTTTTT. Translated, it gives CASSWGVSGNTGELFF.